This T cell receptor (beta chain) was documented in a study of blood T cell repertoires in COVID-19. Study details: Sites in the United States, Italy and Spain provided acute and convalescent COVID-19 samples.

In the source study's methods: Amplification of reference gene primers provided the estimated nucleated cell counts. Using immunoSEQ multiplex PCR, the repertoire was profiled, and TCRdb retains in-frame clones only, with some absent. The DNA was the basis for D and trimming; V, J and clone size are from that table. The repertoire holds 60,000 to 65,000 clones, with 70% to 80% as singletons. The CDR3 loop spans 15 amino acids. The V gene lost 3 bases and the J gene lost 7 bases, with 18 bases spanning the gap. In germline, CDR1 is LNHDA, CDR2 SQIVND (reference sequence). The chain combines TRBV19 with TRBJ1-2; a possible D gene is TRBD1 (6 bases). The sequencing input was peripheral blood. This TCR was recovered from a woman over 75 with acute or convalescent COVID-19. CDR3 residues: CASSIQDRPFGGYTF. CDR3 nucleotide sequence: TGTGCCAGTAGTATTCAAGACAGGCCTTTTGGTGGCTACACCTTC.